A single sample gave rise to the 20 T cell receptor beta chains below, sequenced in a study of molecular identifiers for immune sequencing clone quantification. TCRdb re-derived calls from the PCR reads in MiXCR, one entry per CDR3 protein. There are over 600,000 distinct CDR3 sequences in the sample; nearly 20% occur only once, and 0.75% to 0.95% lies in the top ten. The specimen sequenced was naive CD8+ T cells from blood, with Jurkat cell RNA spiked in. Described subset: FACS-sorted CD8+CD4-CCR7+CD45RA+ naive T cells. The source is a human donor in good health. Some libraries in this study had Jurkat cell RNA spiked in.

As regards this clonotype: The junction differs from germline at one of its ends, possibly a read error. The genes are TRBV6-5 and TRBJ2-1; the match to TRBD2 covers 9 bases. The CDR3 spans 17 residues. Germline V gene sequence: CDR1 MNHEY, CDR2 SVGAGI. The CDR3 sequence: CASSYSGAAGGGNERFF. The CDR3, as DNA: TGTGCCAGCAGTTACTCCGGCGCGGCGGGGGGGGGCAATGAGCGGTTCTTC.

The chain links TRBV29-1 to TRBJ1-2; TRBD1 matches at 7 bases. V was clipped by 7 bases and J by 3 bases; unmatched bases: 11. The germline gives CDR1 SQVTM, CDR2 ANQGSEA. The CDR3 is made up of 14 amino acids. The DNA of the CDR3 is TGCAGCGCCGAGCCCCCAGGGGGGGACTATGGCTACACCTTC. Translation gives CSAEPPGGDYGYTF.

At least ten counts were recorded for this clonotype. V gene TRBV11-2 combines with J gene TRBJ2-5, with TRBD2 as a possible D gene (5 bases). CDR3 size: 15 residues. CDR1 SGHAT and CDR2 FQNNGV come from the germline V gene. With 2 bases removed from V and 4 bases from J, the gap between germline ends came to 14 bases. CDR3 nucleotide sequence: TGTGCCAGCAGCTTAATCCTCGCGGACTTAGAGACCCAGTACTTC. Translation gives CASSLILADLETQYF.

The chain is built from TRBV11-2 and TRBJ2-7; D gene unclear. The CDR3 is made up of 14 amino acids. V dropped 4 bases and J dropped 6 bases, with 16 bases sitting between them. The germline gives CDR1 SGHAT, CDR2 FQNNGV. CDR3 protein: CASSSVGQSSEQYF. CDR3 bases: TGTGCCAGCAGCTCTGTCGGGCAGTCATCCGAGCAGTACTTC.

This clonotype showed up many times. The V gene is TRBV4-3, the J gene TRBJ1-3; maybe TRBD1 (6 bases). The ends were cut back, 0 bases at V and 4 bases at J, with 10 bases in the middle. From germline, CDR1 is LGHNA and CDR2 YSLEER. The CDR3 covers 15 residues. CDR3 sequence (DNA): TGCGCCAGCAGCCAAGATAGGGGGTTGGGAAACACCATATATTTT. As protein: CASSQDRGLGNTIYF.

This clonotype was counted many times. The chain recombines TRBV4-3 with TRBJ2-1, with 8 bases identical to TRBD2. Germline CDR1 is LGHNA and CDR2 is YSLEER. The V gene end was trimmed by 5 bases and the J gene end by 3 bases; junction bases not matched to a gene: 6. The CDR3 extends over 15 amino acids. CDR3 DNA sequence: TGCGCCAGCAGCTTCAGACTAGCGAACTACAATGAGCAGTTCTTC. As protein: CASSFRLANYNEQFF.

This clonotype was seen at least ten times. CDR3 sequence: CASSPPTRILGGELFF. CDR3 nucleotide sequence: TGTGCCAGCAGCCCCCCGACTAGAATCCTCGGTGGGGAGCTGTTTTTT. The rearrangement links TRBV3-1 to TRBJ2-2, with a weak D call TRBD2 (6 bases). The CDR3 loop spans 16 amino acids. Germline assignment: CDR1 LGHDT and CDR2 YNNKEL (reference sequence). Trimming removed 4 bases at V and 8 bases at J, with 20 bases between.

Worth noting for this clonotype: In this CDR3 the conserved last residue, phenylalanine or tryptophan, is missing, so a read error is likely. The rearrangement links TRBV19 to TRBJ2-2; D is ambiguous. Germline-derived CDR1 and CDR2 are LNHDA and SQIVND (reference sequence). The V and J ends lost 7 bases and 4 bases respectively, with 4 bases between them. The CDR3 extends over 11 amino acids. The CDR3 region is CASTLTGELFY. The CDR3 DNA reads as TGTGCCAGTACTCTCACCGGGGAGCTGTTTTAT.

With respect to this clonotype: A read error is possible here, since a much larger clone lies one base away. V is TRBV25-1 and J is TRBJ2-7; TRBD2 matches 9 bases. The CDR3 runs 16 residues. Germline V gene lookup returns CDR1 MGHDK and CDR2 SYGVNS. As DNA, the CDR3 is TGTGCCAGCAGGGCCGGGGGGGGTAGCGGGAGTTCCGAGCAGTGCTTC. Translating it yields CASRAGGGSGSSEQCF.

This clonotype was seen ten or more times. CDR3 amino acids: CASSLLRDRAYEQYF. The CDR3 nucleotides read TGTGCCAGCAGCTTACTCCGGGACAGAGCCTACGAGCAGTACTTC. V gene TRBV11-2 combines with J gene TRBJ2-7; 7 positions agree with TRBD1. Germline V gene lookup returns CDR1 SGHAT and CDR2 FQNNGV. V trimming: 2 bases; J trimming: 2 bases; junction bases outside the gene matches: 6. This CDR3 has 15 residues.

The table lists this clonotype with a few counts. A much larger clonotype is one base distant, so this may be a read error. V usage is TRBV6-5 and J usage is TRBJ1-1, with a possible D match to TRBD1 (5 bases). Trimming removed 6 bases at V and 1 base at J, with 12 bases between. The CDR3 covers 14 residues. Germline values: CDR1 MNHEY, CDR2 SVGAGI. This CDR3 is CASRDKDWNTEAFF. CDR3 in DNA: TGTGCCAGCAGGGACAAGGATTGGAACACTGAAGCTTTCTTT.

V gene TRBV20-1 combines with J gene TRBJ2-1; 7 nucleotides match TRBD2. The CDR3 is 14 residues long. The V segment lost 6 bases and the J segment 2 bases; nucleotides outside the gene matches: 7. Per germline, CDR1 DFQATT and CDR2 SNEGSKA (reference sequence). The CDR3 loop is CSAKSSGAYNEQFF. The CDR3 DNA follows: TGCAGTGCGAAATCTAGCGGAGCCTACAATGAGCAGTTCTTC.

A note on this clonotype: Just one base apart from a much larger clone, this may be a read error. The V call is TRBV6-5, the J call TRBJ2-7; D uncertain. This CDR3 spans 13 amino acids. Germline V gene lookup returns CDR1 MNHEY and CDR2 SVGAGI. This CDR3 reads CASSYSREYEQHF. Written as DNA, the CDR3 is TGTGCCAGCAGTTACTCTAGAGAATACGAGCAGCACTTC.

The sample holds many counts of this clonotype. The V call is TRBV7-6, the J call TRBJ2-3, with a possible D match to TRBD2 (7 bases). The germline V gene encodes CDR1 SGHVS and CDR2 FNYEAQ. The CDR3 is 18 residues long. The V end was cut by 1 base, the J end by 6 bases, with 23 bases between. CDR3 loop: CASSLDHPGGGLMDTQYF. CDR3 nucleotide sequence: TGTGCCAGCAGCTTAGACCACCCTGGGGGGGGCCTCATGGATACGCAGTATTTT.

This clonotype appeared many times. The J gene is TRBJ1-1, the V gene TRBV27; the D gene is possibly TRBD1 (5 bases). Trimming cost V 5 bases and J 5 bases, with 12 bases left between them. Germline CDR1 and CDR2: MNHEY and SMNVEV (reference sequence). The CDR3 totals 13 residues. The CDR3 DNA is TGTGCCAGCAGTCCGGGACGGAGTACTGAAGCTTTCTTT. Translating gives CASSPGRSTEAFF.

This clonotype was picked up many times. The chain links TRBV9 to TRBJ2-3; no firm D call. Germline CDR1 is SGDLS and CDR2 is YYNGEE. This CDR3 comprises 15 residues. V was shortened by 0 bases and J by 1 base, with 9 bases between the two germline ends. CDR3 protein: CASSVGYGGTDTQYF. CDR3 in DNA: TGTGCCAGCAGCGTAGGGTACGGAGGCACAGATACGCAGTATTTT.

This clonotype was found many times. This chain joins TRBV7-9 and TRBJ1-2; D gene uncertain. This CDR3 contains 13 residues. The V end lost 7 bases, the J end lost 1 base, and 10 bases lay between the germline ends. CDR1 and CDR2 (germline): SEHNR, FQNEAQ (reference sequence). CDR3 sequence reads: CASTPGGNYGYTF. As DNA, the CDR3 is TGTGCCAGCACCCCCGGCGGTAACTATGGCTACACCTTC.

V is TRBV4-3 and J is TRBJ2-7, with TRBD1 matching over 7 bases. J gave up 5 bases and V 0 bases, and 7 bases lay outside the gene matches. The CDR3 spans 15 residues. From germline, CDR1 is LGHNA and CDR2 YSLEER. This CDR3 is CASSQEGTVTHEQYF. In DNA form, the CDR3 reads TGCGCCAGCAGCCAAGAAGGGACAGTTACCCACGAGCAGTACTTC.

As regards this clonotype: This may be a read error, as it is one base from a much larger clone. V gene TRBV5-1 combines with J gene TRBJ2-7; possibly TRBD1 or TRBD2 for D (5 bases each). The V end was cut by 0 bases, the J end by 6 bases, with 13 bases between. The CDR3 is made up of 14 amino acids. Germline V gives CDR1 SGHRS, CDR2 YFSETQ. The CDR3 nucleotides are TGCGCCAGCAGCTTGGAAGGGACCTACTGCGAGCAGTACTTC. It encodes CASSLEGTYCEQYF. Based on the CDR3 plus reference TRBV5-1 and TRBJ2-7, the full variable domain is KAGVTQTPRYLIKTRGQQVTLSCSPISGHRSVSWYQQTPGQGLQFLFEYFSETQRNKGNFPGRFSGRQFSNSRSEMNVSTLELGDSALYLCASSLEGTYCEQYFGPGTRLTVT.

A note on this clonotype: Given a much more abundant clone one base away, this may be a read error. This CDR3 reads CSAAMGVANERLFF. The DNA of the CDR3 is TGCAGTGCCGCAATGGGGGTAGCCAATGAAAGACTGTTTTTT. The chain employs TRBV20-1 and TRBJ1-4, with a tentative D call TRBD1 (5 bases). The CDR3 covers 14 residues. Germline lookup yields CDR1 DFQATT and CDR2 SNEGSKA (reference sequence).